This T cell receptor (beta chain) is from a study of blood T cells in healthy people across ages. The CDR3 is 11 residues long. V lost 5 bases to trimming and J lost 8 bases, with 10 bases between them. Germline V gives CDR1 SQVTM, CDR2 ANQGSEA. A second roughly 6 to 12 cycle PCR used barcoded and J-beta primers. TCRdb used MiXCR to reprocess the 5' RACE reads, holding one entry per CDR3 protein. The sample carries about 640,000 distinct CDR3 sequences, roughly three fifths recorded once. This chain connects TRBV29-1 to TRBJ2-1, with D unresolved. The source is a man between 60 and 70 years old in good health. Sequences were obtained from blood. The CDR3 sequence is CSVSVWDEQFF. As DNA, the CDR3 is TGCAGCGTTTCGGTTTGGGATGAGCAGTTCTTC.